These T cell receptor beta chains were read from a single sample in a study of cytomegalovirus exposure and HLA in healthy donors. This table comes from immunoSEQ multiplex PCR, and its TCRdb copy is limited to in-frame clones, with some not included. Here the sample spans about 140,000 clones, approximately 80% being singletons. Sequencing was done on a sample of PBMCs. These receptors originate from a woman in her late teens or twenties in good health and CMV-seropositive. The CDR3 runs from the conserved cysteine through the conserved F or W. The D gene is left open where the match is weak. Not every row has a clone size; where given, it reads once, few, many or a size class.

>NA|TRBJ1-3|NA|TRBV18
TGTGCCAGCTCACCACCGAACACCGGGGGACTCTCTGGAAACACCATATATTTT
CASSPPNTGGLSGNTIYF
>NA|TRBJ1-5|TRBD1|TRBV5-5
TGTGCCAGCAGCTTGGGGATGAATACAGGGGGCAGGAATCAGCCCCAGCATTTT
CASSLGMNTGGRNQPQHF
>NA|TRBJ2-7|NA|TRBV7-2
TGTGCCAGCAGCTCCAGCTCTGGGGGGTCGTGGGGATACGAGCAGTACTTC
CASSSSSGGSWGYEQYF
>NA|TRBJ1-1|NA|TRBV5-1
TGCGCCAGCAGCTTGAACGAGCGGAACACTGAAGCTTTCTTT
CASSLNERNTEAFF
>NA|TRBJ2-1|NA|TRBV7-9
TGTGCCTGCAAGATGGGGGGATCCTCCTACAATGAGCAGTTCTTC
CACKMGGSSYNEQFF
>NA|TRBJ1-1|TRBD1|TRBV5-4
TGTGCCAGCTCCCCCGGGACAGCTGAAGCTTTCTTT
CASSPGTAEAFF
>NA|TRBJ2-7|TRBD1|TRBV5-4
TGTGCCAGCAGCTTGCCAGGGACAGGTTCTTCCGAGCAGTACTTC
CASSLPGTGSSEQYF
>NA|TRBJ2-1|NA|TRBV7-9
TGTGCCAGCAGCCTAAGTTGGGGCCCGGGGTTCTTC
CASSLSWGPGFF
>NA|TRBJ1-1|NA|TRBV28
TGTGCCAGCAGTCAGGGTGTAGCTTTCTTT
CASSQGVAFF
>NA|TRBJ1-1|NA|TRBV19
TGTGCCAGTGGGCCTGGAACTGAAGCTTTCTTT
CASGPGTEAFF
>NA|TRBJ2-7|TRBD1|TRBV19
TGTGCCAGTACCCCGACAGGGGAGAGTAACGAGCAGTACTTC
CASTPTGESNEQYF
>NA|TRBJ2-3|TRBD1|TRBV25-1
TGTGCCAGCAGTGACCTAAAGGGACAGGGGAGCACAGATACGCAGTATTTT
CASSDLKGQGSTDTQYF
>few|TRBJ1-5|NA|TRBV6-1
TGTGCCAGCGCCTCTTTTTCGAACAAAAATCAGCCCCAGCATTTT
CASASFSNKNQPQHF
>few|TRBJ2-2|TRBD2|TRBV18
TGTGCCAGCTCACCTCTGACTAGCGGGGGGCGCGCGAACACCGGGGAGCTGTTTTTT
CASSPLTSGGRANTGELFF
>NA|TRBJ2-1|NA|TRBV6-6
TGTGCCAGCAGTCCAAACAGGGTTTCCAATGAGCAGTTCTTC
CASSPNRVSNEQFF
>NA|TRBJ2-7|TRBD1|TRBV9
TGTGCCAGCAGCGTAGCGGGACAGGGGTACGAGCAGTACTTC
CASSVAGQGYEQYF
>NA|TRBJ2-7|TRBD1|TRBV10-2
TGCGCCAGCAGTGAATCAACAGGGGTTGGGCCCCTCTACGAGCAGTACTTC
CASSESTGVGPLYEQYF
>NA|TRBJ2-1|TRBD2|TRBV4-2
TGTGCCAGCAGCCAAGAGGGACTAGCTTCCTATGAGCAGTTCTTC
CASSQEGLASYEQFF